This T cell receptor beta chain was captured by sequencing in a study of CD8 T cells in Susac syndrome. Findings and limits, study-wide: As the study acknowledged, the number of individuals in its TCR sequencing and HLA analysis was relatively small.

Of note for this clonotype: Its antigen is unidentified.

The RNA input was 0.5 to 1 ug, and it was reverse transcribed with random hexamers. The TCR beta CDR3 was amplified by immunoSEQ multiplex PCR across 54 Vbeta, 13 Jbeta. MiXCR, applied by TCRdb to the immunoSEQ multiplex PCR reads, yields one record per CDR3 protein. The table records approximately 200,000 distinct CDR3 sequences, approximately 95% of them present only once. This CDR3 spans 15 amino acids. CDR1 LNHNV and CDR2 YYDKDF come from the germline V gene (reference sequence). Deletions cut 0 bases from V and 5 bases from J, with 13 bases between. The T cells that were sequenced for TCR beta were CD8+ and CD4+ cells from blood.

The source material was CD4+ T cells from PBMCs. This TCR derives from a human donor with multiple sclerosis. The chain joins TRBV15 to TRBJ1-1, with D tentatively TRBD1 (6 bases). The CDR3 spells CATSRDETGRTEAFF. For the CDR3, the DNA is TGTGCCACCAGCAGAGATGAAACAGGGAGGACTGAAGCTTTCTTT.